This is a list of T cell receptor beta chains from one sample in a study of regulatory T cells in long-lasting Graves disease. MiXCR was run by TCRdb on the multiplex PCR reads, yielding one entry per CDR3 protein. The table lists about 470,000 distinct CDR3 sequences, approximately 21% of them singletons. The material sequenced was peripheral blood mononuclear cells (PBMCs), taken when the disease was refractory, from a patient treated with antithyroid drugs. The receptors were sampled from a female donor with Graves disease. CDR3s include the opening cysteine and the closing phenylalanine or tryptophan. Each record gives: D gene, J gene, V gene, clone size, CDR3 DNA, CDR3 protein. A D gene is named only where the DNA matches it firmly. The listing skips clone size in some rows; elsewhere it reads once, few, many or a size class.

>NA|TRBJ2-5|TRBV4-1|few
TGCGCCAGCAGCCAAGGACTATTGACAGAGACCCAGTACTTC
CASSQGLLTETQYF
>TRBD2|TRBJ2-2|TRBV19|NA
TGTGCCAGTAGTATACTAGCGGATTTCACCGGGGAGCTGTTTTTT
CASSILADFTGELFF
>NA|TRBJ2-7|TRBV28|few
TGTGCCAGCAGTTTTGGGGAAGGCGACTACCTGACCTACGAGCAGTACTTC
CASSFGEGDYLTYEQYF
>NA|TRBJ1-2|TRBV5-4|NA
TGTGCCAGCAGCATTAGGGGGGCGGCCCGACTTATCTATGGCTACACCTTC
CASSIRGAARLIYGYTF
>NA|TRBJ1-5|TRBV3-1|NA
TGTGCCAGCAGCACAACAGGTCGTGGGCCCCAGCATTTT
CASSTTGRGPQHF
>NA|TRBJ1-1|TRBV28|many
TGTGCCAGCAGGCGGGGAGGCATGAACACTGAAGCTTTCTTT
CASRRGGMNTEAFF
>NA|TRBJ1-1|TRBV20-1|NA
TGCAGTGCTACCCGAGAGGGCACTGAAGCTTTCTTT
CSATREGTEAFF
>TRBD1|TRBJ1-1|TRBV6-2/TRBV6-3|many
TGTGCCAGCAGGAGCACAGGGGGTTTCGAAGCTTTCTTT
CASRSTGGFEAFF
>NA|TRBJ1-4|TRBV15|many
TGTGCCACCAGCAGGGCTTCGGAAAAACTGTTTTTT
CATSRASEKLFF
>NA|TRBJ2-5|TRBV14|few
TGTGCCAGCAGCCAAGATCCCATCGAGGAGACCCAGTACTTC
CASSQDPIEETQYF
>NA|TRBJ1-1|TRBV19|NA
TGTGCCAGTAGTACATCGACAGGCCTGACTGAAGCTTTCTTT
CASSTSTGLTEAFF
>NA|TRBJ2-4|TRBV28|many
TGTGCCAGCAGTCAGGCATTGGGCATTCAGTACTTC
CASSQALGIQYF
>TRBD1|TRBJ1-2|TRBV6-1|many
TGTGCCAGCAGTACCCCGGGACAGGGGGCGCAAAGTGGCTACACCTTC
CASSTPGQGAQSGYTF
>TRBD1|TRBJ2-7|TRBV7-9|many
TGTGCCAGCAGCCGGCACAGGGGGTTCTACGAGCAGTACTTC
CASSRHRGFYEQYF
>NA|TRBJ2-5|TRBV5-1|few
TGCGCCAGCAGCTCCTTTCGAGGGGCCGGCCTAACCGGGACCCAGTACTTC
CASSSFRGAGLTGTQYF
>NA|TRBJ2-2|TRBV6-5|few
TGTGCCAGCAGTTACATAGTCGGCAGAGGCGGGGAGCTGTTTTTT
CASSYIVGRGGELFF
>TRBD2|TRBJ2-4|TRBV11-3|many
TGTGCCAGCAGCTTAGGGGTAGCGGGAGAAAGCATTCAGTACTTC
CASSLGVAGESIQYF
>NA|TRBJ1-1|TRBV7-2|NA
TGTGCCAGCAGCTTAGATTTTCCCGCGCAGTCCGCTTTCTTT
CASSLDFPAQSAFF
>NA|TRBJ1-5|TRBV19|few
TGTGCCAGTAGTACCCTAGGGGGAGCAGATCAGCCCCAGCATTTT
CASSTLGGADQPQHF
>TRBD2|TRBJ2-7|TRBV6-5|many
TGTGCCAGCAGTTACTCTCCGGGACTAGCTGACGAGCAGTACTTC
CASSYSPGLADEQYF
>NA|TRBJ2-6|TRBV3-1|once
TGTGCCAGCAGCCAAACCCTTTTAACTGGGGCCAACGTCCTGACTTTC
CASSQTLLTGANVLTF
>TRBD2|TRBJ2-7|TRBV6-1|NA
TGTGCCAGCAGAGGACTAGCGGGGCCCTACGAGCAGTACTTC
CASRGLAGPYEQYF
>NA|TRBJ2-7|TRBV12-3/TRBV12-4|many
TGTGCCAGCAGTCCTGCGGGCCTCGCCTACGAGCAGTACTTC
CASSPAGLAYEQYF
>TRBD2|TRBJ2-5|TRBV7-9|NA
TGTGCCAGCAGCCACTCTAGCGGGCAAGAGACCCAGTACTTC
CASSHSSGQETQYF